This T cell receptor (beta chain) was identified during a study of neurological immune-mediated disorders. Germline values: CDR1 SGHRS, CDR2 YFSETQ. V gave up 4 bases and J gave up 0 bases; unmatched junction bases: 24. This CDR3 spans 22 amino acids. Synthesis of cDNA was carried out by template-switch 5'RACE. The reaction used 10-nucleotide random UMIs. TCRdb itself ran the 5' RACE reads through MiXCR, one entry per CDR3 protein. Among about 74,000 distinct CDR3 sequences listed, around 5.2% were seen once. This clonotype was recorded at least ten times. The V call is TRBV5-1, the J call TRBJ2-1; the match to TRBD2 covers 8 bases. Sequenced material: PBMCs. This TCR derives from a man in his late teens or twenties with multiple sclerosis. CDR3 sequence (DNA): TGCGCCAGCAGCCTGGCTATCGCCGGGGGGGTCGGCGGGAGGAGCTCCTACAATGAGCAGTTCTTC. It codes for CASSLAIAGGVGGRSSYNEQFF.